This note documents a single T cell receptor (beta chain) sequence. These data are taken from a study of siplizumab effects on memory and regulatory T cells. Profiling relied on immunoSEQ multiplex PCR, and the TCRdb table lists in-frame clones only, not all of them. The table lists roughly 60,000 clones, approximately 93% of them singletons, with around 40% in the top ten. Trimming cost V 5 bases and J 7 bases, with 11 bases left between them. The CDR3 has 12 amino acids. Germline-derived CDR1 and CDR2 are MNHNS and SASEGT. This clonotype was sampled from a human donor in good health. The sequenced sample was CD8+ T cells sorted from blood. The chain carries TRBV6-1 and TRBJ1-2; D is unclear. The CDR3 here is CASSLEGVGYTF. The CDR3, as DNA: TGTGCCAGCAGTTTGGAGGGTGTTGGCTACACCTTC.